The following is a T cell receptor beta chain sequence with its context. Its antigen is undetermined. The V end was cut by 3 bases, the J end by 3 bases, with 15 bases between. Per germline, CDR1 MGHRA and CDR2 YSYEKL. This CDR3 spans 16 amino acids. This sample is drawn from a study of post-analysis software for immune sequencing data. As for the study in general: The disease courses spanned relapsing-remitting, secondary progressive and progressive-relapsing forms of multiple sclerosis.

Regarding the study as a whole: Controls' normalized Chao1 diversity significantly exceeded that of multiple sclerosis patients. Strong co-clustering by F measure was seen for same-batch samples. Four or five TRBV segments (TRBV5-6, TRBV5-1 and TRBV20-1 among them) occurred more frequently in patients than in controls.

Unique molecular identifiers were present in the TCR beta cDNA libraries. T cells numbering about 0.95 to 10 million gave rise to around 460,000 cDNA molecules. TCRdb itself ran the PCR reads through MiXCR, one entry per CDR3 protein. The repertoire consists of roughly 400,000 distinct CDR3 sequences, with approximately 38% occurring once and the leading ten covering roughly 8.2%. The sequenced sample was blood. The receptor was isolated from a girl between 2 and 10 years old with multiple sclerosis. The chain combines TRBV4-1 with TRBJ2-1, with D perhaps matching TRBD2 (5 bases). The CDR3 protein is CASSQPGKKVYNEQFF. CDR3 DNA sequence: TGCGCCAGCAGCCAGCCCGGGAAAAAGGTCTACAATGAGCAGTTCTTC.